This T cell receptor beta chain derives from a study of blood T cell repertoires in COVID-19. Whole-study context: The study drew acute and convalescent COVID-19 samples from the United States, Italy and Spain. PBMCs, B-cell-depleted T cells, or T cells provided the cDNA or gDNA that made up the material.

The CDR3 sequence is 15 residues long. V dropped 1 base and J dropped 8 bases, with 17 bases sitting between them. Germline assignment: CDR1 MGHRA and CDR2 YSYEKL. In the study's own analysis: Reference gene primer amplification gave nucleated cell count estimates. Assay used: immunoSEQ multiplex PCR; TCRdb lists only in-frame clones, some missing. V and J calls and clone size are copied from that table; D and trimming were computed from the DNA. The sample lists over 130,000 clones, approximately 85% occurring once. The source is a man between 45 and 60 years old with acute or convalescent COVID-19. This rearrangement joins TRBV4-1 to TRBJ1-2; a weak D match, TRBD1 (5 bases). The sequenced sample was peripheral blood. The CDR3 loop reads CASSQVLPGLRGYTF. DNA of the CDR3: TGCGCCAGCAGCCAAGTGCTTCCGGGACTTCGCGGCTACACCTTC.